Listed here are 16 T cell receptor beta chains from one sample, sequenced in a study of shared clonotypes between healthy human individuals. Naive CD8 cells lacked CD45RO, underwent positive selection for CCR7 and left out terminally differentiated effector memory CD45RA+ cells. TCRdb keeps only in-frame clones here, not all; method: immunoSEQ multiplex PCR. Of nearly 2 million clones listed, just under 95% are singletons. The sequenced sample was naive CD8+ T cells sorted from blood. These receptors were taken from a man between 18 and 29 years old in good health.

Here the CDR3 reads CASSQERTSASEQYF. CDR3 coding DNA: TGCGCCAGCAGCCAAGAAAGGACTAGCGCCTCCGAGCAGTACTTC. The rearrangement uses TRBV4-3 and TRBJ2-7; TRBD2 matches at 9 bases. This CDR3 has 15 residues. V trimming: 0 bases; J trimming: 6 bases; junction bases outside the gene matches: 6. Germline V gives CDR1 LGHNA, CDR2 YSLEER.

The V call is TRBV12-5, the J call TRBJ2-5, with D unclear. The CDR3 has 14 residues. Germline V gene data show CDR1 as LGHNT and CDR2 as FRNRAP. Trimming stripped 8 bases from V and 2 bases from J, with 15 bases between. The CDR3 DNA follows: TGTGCTAGTCGCTTTGAGGTCACTCAAGAGACCCAGTACTTC. Its protein product is CASRFEVTQETQYF. Full variable domain (remainder filled in from reference TRBV12-5 and TRBJ2-5): DARVTQTPRHKVTEMGQEVTMRCQPILGHNTVFWYRQTMMQGLELLAYFRNRAPLDDSGMPKDRFSAEMPDATLATLKIQPSEPRDSAVYFCASRFEVTQETQYFGPGTRLLVL.

The chain uses TRBV27 and TRBJ1-5; no clear D. The V gene's germline CDR1 is MNHEY and CDR2 SMNVEV (reference sequence). The CDR3 loop spans 15 amino acids. The V end lost 6 bases, the J end lost 0 bases, and 12 bases lay between the germline ends. In DNA form, the CDR3 reads TGTGCCAGCAGCCCGGGAACTTATAGCAATCAGCCCCAGCATTTT. Its translation: CASSPGTYSNQPQHF.

For this clone: Other DNA sequences within the sample encode an identical CDR3. The chain has TRBV27 and TRBJ1-6, with D unresolved. CDR1 MNHEY and CDR2 SMNVEV come from the germline V gene (reference sequence). The CDR3 has 16 residues. V lost 0 bases, J lost 0 bases, and 6 bases lay in between. Here the CDR3 reads CASSLSTSSYNSPLHF. Here the CDR3 DNA reads TGTGCCAGCAGTTTATCGACCAGCTCCTATAATTCACCCCTCCACTTT.

Turning to this clone: Other DNA sequences in the same sample also yield this CDR3. The chain links TRBV13 to TRBJ2-7; a weak D match, TRBD2 (6 bases). Germline loops: CDR1 PRHDT, CDR2 FYEKMQ (reference sequence). CDR3 length: 12 residues. V was cut by 3 bases and J by 4 bases, with 7 bases left in between. CDR3 in DNA: TGTGCCAGCAGCTTGGAGGGGTACGAGCAGTACTTC. Translating gives CASSLEGYEQYF.

This clone was observed once. The chain is built from TRBV7-9 and TRBJ1-1; D perhaps matches TRBD1 (5 bases). The CDR3 runs to 18 residues. In germline, CDR1 is SEHNR, CDR2 FQNEAQ (reference sequence). V lost 5 bases, J lost 0 bases, and 22 bases lay in between. The CDR3 region has the DNA TGTGCCAGCAGCAAAGACCTTTACCTAGGGACGGTGAACACTGAAGCTTTCTTT. It is translated as CASSKDLYLGTVNTEAFF.

V is TRBV7-9 and J is TRBJ2-5, with 8 bases fitting TRBD1. With 5 bases clipped from V and 5 bases from J, the junction kept 13 bases outside the gene matches. This CDR3 is built from 16 residues. Germline CDR1 SEHNR, CDR2 FQNEAQ (reference sequence). CDR3 loop: CASSPTPGQAKETQYF. The CDR3, as DNA: TGTGCCAGCAGCCCCACGCCGGGACAGGCCAAGGAGACCCAGTACTTC.

This chain links TRBV28 with TRBJ2-5; 9 nucleotides agree with TRBD2. This CDR3 comprises 14 residues. Germline CDR1 is MDHEN and CDR2 is SYDVKM. The trim removed 6 bases at V and 4 bases at J, leaving 6 bases unmatched. The CDR3 reads CASRIAGASETQYF. The DNA of the CDR3 is TGTGCCAGCAGGATAGCGGGGGCGTCAGAGACCCAGTACTTC.

The rearrangement uses TRBV4-1 and TRBJ2-1; D call uncertain. This CDR3 spans 12 amino acids. V dropped 3 bases and J dropped 8 bases, with 8 bases sitting between them. The germline V gene encodes CDR1 MGHRA and CDR2 YSYEKL. CDR3 nucleotide sequence: TGCGCCAGCAGCCAGATAGAATATGAGCAGTTCTTC. Protein: CASSQIEYEQFF.

The chain uses TRBV7-9 and TRBJ2-3; tentatively, D is TRBD1 (6 bases). The V and J ends lost 3 bases and 5 bases respectively, with 18 bases between them. Germline lookup yields CDR1 SEHNR and CDR2 FQNEAQ (reference sequence). This CDR3 has 16 residues. CDR3 region: CASSFPGQGDLDTQYF. CDR3 coding DNA: TGTGCCAGCAGCTTTCCGGGACAAGGAGATTTAGATACGCAGTATTTT.

V is TRBV5-1 and J is TRBJ1-2; perhaps TRBD1 as D (5 bases). In germline, CDR1 is SGHRS, CDR2 YFSETQ. V lost 1 base, J lost 4 bases, and 14 bases lay in between. There are 15 residues in the CDR3. The chain's CDR3 is CASSLRQLDFYGYTF. As DNA, the CDR3 is TGCGCCAGCAGCTTGAGACAGTTAGACTTCTATGGCTACACCTTC.

Remarks on this clone: This specimen includes other DNA sequences encoding the same CDR3. This rearrangement joins TRBV2 to TRBJ2-1; D not certain. The V end lost 5 bases, the J end lost 7 bases, and 3 bases lay between the germline ends. The CDR3 consists of 10 residues. Germline values: CDR1 SNHLY, CDR2 FYNNEI. This CDR3 reads CASSLNEQFF. The CDR3 nucleotides are TGTGCCAGCAGTCTTAATGAGCAGTTCTTC.

This sequence joins TRBV27 and TRBJ2-7; TRBD1 aligns across 8 bases. Germline assignment: CDR1 MNHEY and CDR2 SMNVEV (reference sequence). After removal of 2 bases from V and 2 bases from J, the junction contained 8 bases not matched to a gene. The CDR3 is 16 residues long. The chain's CDR3 is CASSLEWDRHTYEQYF. CDR3 nucleotides: TGTGCCAGCAGTTTAGAATGGGACAGGCATACCTACGAGCAGTACTTC.

This rearrangement joins TRBV7-9 to TRBJ2-2; D ambiguous. Trimming took 8 bases from V and 1 from J, leaving 11 bases between them. From germline, CDR1 is SEHNR and CDR2 FQNEAQ (reference sequence). The CDR3 covers 14 residues. The CDR3, as DNA: TGTGCCAGCCCCCCAGCCGGGAACACCGGGGAGCTGTTTTTT. Encoded protein: CASPPAGNTGELFF.

This rearrangement joins TRBV19 to TRBJ2-1, with D perhaps matching TRBD1 (5 bases). This CDR3 comprises 13 residues. CDR1 and CDR2 (germline): LNHDA, SQIVND (reference sequence). Trimming took 5 bases from V and 3 from J, leaving 8 bases between them. The CDR3 nucleotides read TGTGCCAGTAGTTTGACAGTCTACAATGAGCAGTTCTTC. Translated: CASSLTVYNEQFF.

A few counts support this clone. The genes are TRBV4-1 and TRBJ1-5; maybe TRBD1 (5 bases). The CDR3 is made up of 16 amino acids. CDR1 and CDR2 (germline): MGHRA, YSYEKL. V shed 1 base and J shed 3 bases, with 13 bases lying between them. CDR3 region: CASSQGGGVVNQPQHF. CDR3 DNA sequence: TGCGCCAGCAGCCAAGGCGGAGGGGTTGTCAATCAGCCCCAGCATTTT.